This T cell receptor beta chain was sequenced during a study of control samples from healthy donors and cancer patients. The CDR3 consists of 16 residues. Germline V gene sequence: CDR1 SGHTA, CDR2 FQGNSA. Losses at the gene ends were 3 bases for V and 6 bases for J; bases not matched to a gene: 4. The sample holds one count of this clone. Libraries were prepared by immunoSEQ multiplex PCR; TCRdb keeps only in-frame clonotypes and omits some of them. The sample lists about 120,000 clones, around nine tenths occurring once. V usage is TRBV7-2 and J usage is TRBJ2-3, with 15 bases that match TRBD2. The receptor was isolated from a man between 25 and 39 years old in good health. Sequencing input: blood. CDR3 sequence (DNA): TGTGCCAGCAGCTTTGGACTAGCGGGGGGGCTGGATACGCAGTATTTT. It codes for CASSFGLAGGLDTQYF.